This T cell receptor beta chain was recorded in a study of blood T cell repertoires in COVID-19. As for the study in general: The analysed material was cDNA or gDNA that came from T cells, B-cell-depleted T cells, or PBMCs.

V lost 7 bases and J 5 bases, leaving 17 bases between the germline ends. Germline lookup yields CDR1 MNHEY and CDR2 SVGAGI. The CDR3 sequence is 15 residues long. TCRdb's table, derived via immunoSEQ multiplex PCR, lists solely in-frame clones and lacks some. This table holds 200,000 to 250,000 clones, roughly nine tenths found once. The chain links TRBV6-5 to TRBJ2-2; D ambiguous. Material for sequencing was peripheral blood. The receptor was isolated from a man in his fifties or sixties who had recovered from COVID-19. The CDR3 DNA reads as TGTGCCAGCACCTTATTCGATACCCGGACCGGGGAGCTGTTTTTT. Residues: CASTLFDTRTGELFF.